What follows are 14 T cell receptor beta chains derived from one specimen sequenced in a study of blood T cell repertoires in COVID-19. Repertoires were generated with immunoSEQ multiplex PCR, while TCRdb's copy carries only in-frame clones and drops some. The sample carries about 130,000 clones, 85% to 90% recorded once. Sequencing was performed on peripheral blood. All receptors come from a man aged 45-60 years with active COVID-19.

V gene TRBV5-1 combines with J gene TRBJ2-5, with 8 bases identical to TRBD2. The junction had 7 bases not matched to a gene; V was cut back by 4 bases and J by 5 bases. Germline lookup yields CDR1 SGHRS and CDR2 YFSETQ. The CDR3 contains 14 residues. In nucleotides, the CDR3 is TGCGCCAGCAGCCCTCCCGAGCGGGGGGAGACCCAGTACTTC. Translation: CASSPPERGETQYF.

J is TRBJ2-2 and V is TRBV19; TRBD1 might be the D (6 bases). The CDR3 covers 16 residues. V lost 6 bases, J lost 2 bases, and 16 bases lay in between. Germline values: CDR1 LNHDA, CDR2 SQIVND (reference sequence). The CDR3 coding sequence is TGTGCCAGTAGAAGCCACAGGGTTGAAAACACCGGGGAGCTGTTTTTT. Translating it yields CASRSHRVENTGELFF.

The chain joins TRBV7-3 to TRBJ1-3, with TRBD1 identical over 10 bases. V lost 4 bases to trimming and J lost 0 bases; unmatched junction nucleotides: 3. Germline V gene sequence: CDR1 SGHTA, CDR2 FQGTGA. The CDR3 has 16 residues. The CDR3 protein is CASSWGQGFSGNTIYF. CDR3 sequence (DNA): TGTGCCAGCAGCTGGGGACAGGGGTTCTCTGGAAACACCATATATTTT.

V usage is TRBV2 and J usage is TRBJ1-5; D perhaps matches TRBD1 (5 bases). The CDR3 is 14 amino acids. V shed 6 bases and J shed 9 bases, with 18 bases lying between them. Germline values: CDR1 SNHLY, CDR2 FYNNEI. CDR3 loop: CASSVGGVGRPQHF. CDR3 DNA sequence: TGTGCCAGCAGCGTAGGAGGGGTAGGGCGGCCCCAGCATTTT.

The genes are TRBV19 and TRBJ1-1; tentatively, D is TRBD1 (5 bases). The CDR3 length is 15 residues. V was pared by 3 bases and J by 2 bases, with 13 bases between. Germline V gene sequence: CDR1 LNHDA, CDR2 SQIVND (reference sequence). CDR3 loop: CASSIIGARNTEAFF. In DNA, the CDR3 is TGTGCCAGTAGTATTATTGGGGCGCGCAACACTGAAGCTTTCTTT.

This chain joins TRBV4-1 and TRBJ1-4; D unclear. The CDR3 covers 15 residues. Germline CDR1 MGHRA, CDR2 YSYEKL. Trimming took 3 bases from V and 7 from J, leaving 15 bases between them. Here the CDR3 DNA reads TGCGCCAGCAGCCAGGGTTTTCTCCGGGGTGAAAAACTGTTTTTT. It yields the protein CASSQGFLRGEKLFF.

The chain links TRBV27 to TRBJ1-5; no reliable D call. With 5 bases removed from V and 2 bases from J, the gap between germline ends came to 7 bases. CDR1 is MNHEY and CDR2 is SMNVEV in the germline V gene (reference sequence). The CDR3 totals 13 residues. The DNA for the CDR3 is TGTGCCAGCAGTAATTCTCGCAATCAGCCCCAGCATTTT. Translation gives CASSNSRNQPQHF.

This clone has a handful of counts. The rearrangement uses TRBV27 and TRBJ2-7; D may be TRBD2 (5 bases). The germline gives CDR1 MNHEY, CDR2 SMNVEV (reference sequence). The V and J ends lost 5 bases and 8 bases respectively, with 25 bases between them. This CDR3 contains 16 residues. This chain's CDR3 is CASSVSQNPGSSKQYF. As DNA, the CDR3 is TGTGCCAGCAGTGTCTCTCAGAACCCGGGAAGTAGCAAGCAGTACTTC.

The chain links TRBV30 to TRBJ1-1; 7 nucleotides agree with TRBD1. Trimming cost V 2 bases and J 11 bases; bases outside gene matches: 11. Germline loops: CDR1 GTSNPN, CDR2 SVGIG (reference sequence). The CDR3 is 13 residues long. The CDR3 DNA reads TGTGCCTGGAGTATAGGGGGCGCCGAGGTCGCTTTCTTT. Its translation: CAWSIGGAEVAFF.

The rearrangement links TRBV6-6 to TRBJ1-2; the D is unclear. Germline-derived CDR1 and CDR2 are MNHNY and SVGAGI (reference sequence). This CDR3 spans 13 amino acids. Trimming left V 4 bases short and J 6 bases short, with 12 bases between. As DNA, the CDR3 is TGTGCCAGCAGTTCTAGGCCCCGGAATGGCTACACCTTC. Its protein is CASSSRPRNGYTF.

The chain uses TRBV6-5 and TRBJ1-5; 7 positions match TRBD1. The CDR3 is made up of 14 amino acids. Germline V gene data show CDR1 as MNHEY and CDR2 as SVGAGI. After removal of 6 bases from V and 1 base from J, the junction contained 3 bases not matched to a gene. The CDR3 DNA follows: TGTGCCAGCAGCACAGGGGTAAGCAATCAGCCCCAGCATTTT. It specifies CASSTGVSNQPQHF.

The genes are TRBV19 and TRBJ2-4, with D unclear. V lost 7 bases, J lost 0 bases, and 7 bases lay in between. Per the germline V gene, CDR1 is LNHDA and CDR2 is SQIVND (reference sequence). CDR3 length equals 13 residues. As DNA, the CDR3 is TGTGCCAGTACCGACTTAGCCAAAAACATTCAGTACTTC. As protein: CASTDLAKNIQYF. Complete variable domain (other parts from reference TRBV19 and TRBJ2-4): DGGITQSPKYLFRKEGQNVTLSCEQNLNHDAMYWYRQDPGQGLRLIYYSQIVNDFQKGDIAEGYSVSREKKESFPLTVTSAQKNPTAFYLCASTDLAKNIQYFGAGTRLSVL.

CDR3 sequence reads: CASSPKFGTGEQTEAFF. CDR3 coding DNA: TGTGCCAGCAGCCCAAAATTTGGGACAGGGGAACAAACTGAAGCTTTCTTT. The gene calls are TRBV7-2 and TRBJ1-1, with 10 positions matching TRBD1. Germline V lookup: CDR1 SGHTA, CDR2 FQGNSA. This CDR3 contains 17 residues. Trimming took 5 bases from V and 5 from J; bases not matched to a gene: 14.

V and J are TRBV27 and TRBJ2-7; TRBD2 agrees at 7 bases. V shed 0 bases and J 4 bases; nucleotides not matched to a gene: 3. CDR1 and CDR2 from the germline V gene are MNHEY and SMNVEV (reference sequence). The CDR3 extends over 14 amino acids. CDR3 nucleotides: TGTGCCAGCAGTTTATCGGCGGGGGTTTACGAGCAGTACTTC. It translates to CASSLSAGVYEQYF.